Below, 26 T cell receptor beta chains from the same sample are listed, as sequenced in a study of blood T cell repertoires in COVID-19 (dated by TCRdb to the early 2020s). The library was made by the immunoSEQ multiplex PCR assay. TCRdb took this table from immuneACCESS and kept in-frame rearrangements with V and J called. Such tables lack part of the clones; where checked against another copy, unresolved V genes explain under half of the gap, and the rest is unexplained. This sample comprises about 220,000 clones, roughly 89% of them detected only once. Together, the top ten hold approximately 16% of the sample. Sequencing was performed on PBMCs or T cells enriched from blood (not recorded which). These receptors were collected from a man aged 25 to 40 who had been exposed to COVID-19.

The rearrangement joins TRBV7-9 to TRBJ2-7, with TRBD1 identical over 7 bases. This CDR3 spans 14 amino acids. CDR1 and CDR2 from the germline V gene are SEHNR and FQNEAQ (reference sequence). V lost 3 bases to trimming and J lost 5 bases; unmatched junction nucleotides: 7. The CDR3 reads CASSLTTGQDEQYF. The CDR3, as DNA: TGTGCCAGCAGCTTGACGACAGGGCAGGACGAGCAGTACTTC.

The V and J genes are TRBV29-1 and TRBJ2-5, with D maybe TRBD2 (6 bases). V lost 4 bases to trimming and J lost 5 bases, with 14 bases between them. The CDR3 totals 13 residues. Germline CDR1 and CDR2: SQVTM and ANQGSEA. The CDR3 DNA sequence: TGCAGCGTTGGGGCGGGGTTAGTCGAGACCCAGTACTTC. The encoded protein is CSVGAGLVETQYF.

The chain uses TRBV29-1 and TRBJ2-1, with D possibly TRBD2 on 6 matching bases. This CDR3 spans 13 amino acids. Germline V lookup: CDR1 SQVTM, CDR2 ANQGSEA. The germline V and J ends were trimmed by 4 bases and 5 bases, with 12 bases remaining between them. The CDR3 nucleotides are TGCAGCGTTGGGGGCGGAGGGAACAATGAGCAGTTCTTC. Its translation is CSVGGGGNNEQFF.

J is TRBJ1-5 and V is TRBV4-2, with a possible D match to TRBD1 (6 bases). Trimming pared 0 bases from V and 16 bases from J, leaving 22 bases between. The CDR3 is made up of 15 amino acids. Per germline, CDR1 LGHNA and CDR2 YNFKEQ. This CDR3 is CASSQEENHGQRKHF. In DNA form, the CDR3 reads TGTGCCAGCAGCCAAGAAGAAAATCACGGACAGCGGAAACATTTT.

The CDR3 spells CASRFLREAFF. CDR3 bases: TGTGCCAGCAGGTTTTTGAGGGAAGCTTTCTTT. The chain uses TRBV21-1 and TRBJ1-1. TRBV21-1 is labeled a pseudogene. The CDR3 has 11 amino acids.

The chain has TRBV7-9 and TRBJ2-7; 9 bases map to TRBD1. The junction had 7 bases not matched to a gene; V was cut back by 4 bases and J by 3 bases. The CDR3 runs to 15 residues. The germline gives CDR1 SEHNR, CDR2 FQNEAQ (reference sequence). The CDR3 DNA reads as TGTGCCAGCAGCTCGGGACAGGGCCGAGACTACGAGCAGTACTTC. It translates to CASSSGQGRDYEQYF.

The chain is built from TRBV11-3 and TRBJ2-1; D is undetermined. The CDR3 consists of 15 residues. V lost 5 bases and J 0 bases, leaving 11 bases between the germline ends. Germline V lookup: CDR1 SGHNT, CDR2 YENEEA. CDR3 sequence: CASSPLFSSYNEQFF. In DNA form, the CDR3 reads TGTGCCAGCAGCCCGTTGTTCAGCTCCTACAATGAGCAGTTCTTC.

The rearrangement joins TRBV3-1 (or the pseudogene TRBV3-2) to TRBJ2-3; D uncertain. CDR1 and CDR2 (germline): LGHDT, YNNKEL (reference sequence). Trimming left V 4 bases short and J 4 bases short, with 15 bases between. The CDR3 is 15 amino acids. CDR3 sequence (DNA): TGTGCCAGCAGCCCTATCGGAGCCGGCCCAGATACGCAGTATTTT. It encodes CASSPIGAGPDTQYF.

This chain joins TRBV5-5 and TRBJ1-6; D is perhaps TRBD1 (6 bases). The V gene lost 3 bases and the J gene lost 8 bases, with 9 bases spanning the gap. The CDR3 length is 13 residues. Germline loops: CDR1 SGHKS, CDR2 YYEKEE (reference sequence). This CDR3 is CASSSGGHSPLHF. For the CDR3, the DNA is TGTGCCAGCAGCTCGGGGGGGCATTCACCCCTCCACTTT.

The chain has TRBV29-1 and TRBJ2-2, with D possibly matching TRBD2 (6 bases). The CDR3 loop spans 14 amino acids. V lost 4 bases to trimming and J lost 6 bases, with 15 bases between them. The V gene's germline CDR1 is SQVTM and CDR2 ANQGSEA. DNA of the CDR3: TGCAGCGTTGGGGTTACTAGCCTTCCCGGGGAGCTGTTTTTT. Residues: CSVGVTSLPGELFF.

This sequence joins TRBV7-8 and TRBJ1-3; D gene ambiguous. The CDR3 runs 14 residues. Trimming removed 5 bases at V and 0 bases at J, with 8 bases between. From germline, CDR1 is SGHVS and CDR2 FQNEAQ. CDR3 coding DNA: TGTGCCAGCAGCAGTCGAGACTCTGGAAACACCATATATTTT. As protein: CASSSRDSGNTIYF.

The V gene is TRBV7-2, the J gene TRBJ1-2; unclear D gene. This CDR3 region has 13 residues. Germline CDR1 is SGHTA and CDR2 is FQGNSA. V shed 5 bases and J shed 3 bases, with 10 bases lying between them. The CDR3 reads CASSPIVDYGYTF. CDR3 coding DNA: TGTGCCAGCAGCCCCATTGTAGACTATGGCTACACCTTC.

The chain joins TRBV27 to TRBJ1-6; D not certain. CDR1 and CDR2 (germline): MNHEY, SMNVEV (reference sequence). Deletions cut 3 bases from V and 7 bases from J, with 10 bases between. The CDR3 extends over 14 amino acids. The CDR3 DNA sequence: TGTGCCAGCAGTTTTCCGCAGGCAAATTCACCCCTCCACTTT. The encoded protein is CASSFPQANSPLHF.

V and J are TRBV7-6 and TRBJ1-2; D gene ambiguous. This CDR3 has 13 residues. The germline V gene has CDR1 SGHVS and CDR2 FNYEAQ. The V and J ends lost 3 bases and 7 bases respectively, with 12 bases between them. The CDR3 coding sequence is TGTGCCAGCAGCTTGGAGGCTTTTGGTGGCTACACCTTC. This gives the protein CASSLEAFGGYTF. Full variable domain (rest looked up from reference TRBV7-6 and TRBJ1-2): GAGVSQSPRYKVTKRGQDVALRCDPISGHVSLYWYRQALGQGPEFLTYFNYEAQQDKSGLPNDRFSAERPEGSISTLTIQRTEQRDSAMYRCASSLEAFGGYTFGSGTRLTVV.

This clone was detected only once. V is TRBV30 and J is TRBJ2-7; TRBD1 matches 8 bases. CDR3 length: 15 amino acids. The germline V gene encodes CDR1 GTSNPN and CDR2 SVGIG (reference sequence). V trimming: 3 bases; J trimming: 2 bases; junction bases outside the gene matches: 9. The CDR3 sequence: CAWRKDRGPPYEQYF. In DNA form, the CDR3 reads TGTGCCTGGAGAAAAGACAGGGGACCCCCCTACGAGCAGTACTTC.

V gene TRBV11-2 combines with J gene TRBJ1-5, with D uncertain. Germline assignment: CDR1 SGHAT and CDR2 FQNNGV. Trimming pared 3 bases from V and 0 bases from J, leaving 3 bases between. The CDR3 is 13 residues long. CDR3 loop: CASSFGSNQPQHF. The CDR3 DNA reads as TGTGCCAGCAGCTTCGGTAGCAATCAGCCCCAGCATTTT.

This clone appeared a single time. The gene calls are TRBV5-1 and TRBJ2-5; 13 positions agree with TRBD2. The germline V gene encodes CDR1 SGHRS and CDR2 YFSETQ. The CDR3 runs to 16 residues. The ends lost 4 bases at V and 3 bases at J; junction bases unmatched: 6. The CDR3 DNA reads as TGCGCCAGCAGCCCAGGGACTAGCGGGAAGAAAGAGACCCAGTACTTC. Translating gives CASSPGTSGKKETQYF.

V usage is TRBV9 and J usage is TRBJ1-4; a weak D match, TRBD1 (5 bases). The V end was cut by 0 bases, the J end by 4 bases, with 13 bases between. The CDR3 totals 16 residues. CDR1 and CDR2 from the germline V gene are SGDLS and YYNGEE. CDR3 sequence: CASSVGSTDNNEKLFF. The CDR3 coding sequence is TGTGCCAGCAGCGTAGGGTCGACAGACAATAATGAAAAACTGTTTTTT.

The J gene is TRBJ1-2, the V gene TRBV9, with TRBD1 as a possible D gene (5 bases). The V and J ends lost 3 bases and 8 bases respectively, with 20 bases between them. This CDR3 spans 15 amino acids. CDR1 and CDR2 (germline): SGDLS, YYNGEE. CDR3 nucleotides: TGTGCCAGCAGCGACAAACAGGAAAAAAGGGGCGGCTACACCTTC. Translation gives CASSDKQEKRGGYTF.

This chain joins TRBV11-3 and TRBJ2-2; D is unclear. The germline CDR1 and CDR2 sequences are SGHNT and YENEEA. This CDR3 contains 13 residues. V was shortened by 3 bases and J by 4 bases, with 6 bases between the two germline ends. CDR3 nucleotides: TGTGCCAGCAGCTTTGTGAGCACCGGGGAGCTGTTTTTT. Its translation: CASSFVSTGELFF.

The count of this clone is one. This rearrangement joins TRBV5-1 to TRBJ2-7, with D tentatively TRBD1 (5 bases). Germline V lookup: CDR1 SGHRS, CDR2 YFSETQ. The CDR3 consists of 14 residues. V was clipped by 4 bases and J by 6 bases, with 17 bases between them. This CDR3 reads CASSPIAAQGEQYF. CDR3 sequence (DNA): TGCGCCAGCAGCCCGATTGCGGCCCAGGGCGAGCAGTACTTC.

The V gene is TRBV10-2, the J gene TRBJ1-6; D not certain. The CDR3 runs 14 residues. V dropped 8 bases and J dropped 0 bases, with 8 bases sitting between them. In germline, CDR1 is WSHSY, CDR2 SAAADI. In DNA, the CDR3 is TGCGCCAGCTCCACGAGCTCCTATAATTCACCCCTCCACTTT. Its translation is CASSTSSYNSPLHF.

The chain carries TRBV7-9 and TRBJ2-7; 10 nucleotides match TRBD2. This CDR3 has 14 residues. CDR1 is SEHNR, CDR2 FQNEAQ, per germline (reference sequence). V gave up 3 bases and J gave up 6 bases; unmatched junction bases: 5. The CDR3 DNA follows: TGTGCCAGCAGCTTCAGCGGGGGGGCGTCCGAGCAGTACTTC. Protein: CASSFSGGASEQYF.

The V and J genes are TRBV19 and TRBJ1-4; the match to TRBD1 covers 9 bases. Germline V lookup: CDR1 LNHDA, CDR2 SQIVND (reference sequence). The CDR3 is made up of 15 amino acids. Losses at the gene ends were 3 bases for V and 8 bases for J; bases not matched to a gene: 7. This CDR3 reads CASSIGDRDHEKLFF. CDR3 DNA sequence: TGTGCCAGTAGTATCGGGGACAGGGACCACGAAAAACTGTTTTTT.

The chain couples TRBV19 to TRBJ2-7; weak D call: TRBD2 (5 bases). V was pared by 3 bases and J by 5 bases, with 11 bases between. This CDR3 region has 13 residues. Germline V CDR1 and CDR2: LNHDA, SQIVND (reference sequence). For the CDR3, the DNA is TGTGCCAGTAGTATCGGCCTAGCTAACGAGCAGTACTTC. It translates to CASSIGLANEQYF.

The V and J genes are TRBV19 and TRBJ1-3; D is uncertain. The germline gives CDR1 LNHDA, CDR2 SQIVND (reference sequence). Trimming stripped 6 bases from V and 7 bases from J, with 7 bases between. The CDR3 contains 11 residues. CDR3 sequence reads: CASRRENTIYF. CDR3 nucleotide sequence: TGTGCCAGTAGGAGGGAGAACACCATATATTTT. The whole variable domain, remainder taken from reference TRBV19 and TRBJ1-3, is DGGITQSPKYLFRKEGQNVTLSCEQNLNHDAMYWYRQDPGQGLRLIYYSQIVNDFQKGDIAEGYSVSREKKESFPLTVTSAQKNPTAFYLCASRRENTIYFGEGSWLTVV.